The 23 T cell receptor beta chains below were found in one sample sequenced in a study of cytomegalovirus exposure and HLA in healthy donors. The PCR used 60 Vbeta and 13 Jbeta primers. Generated by immunoSEQ multiplex PCR, the TCRdb table keeps only in-frame clones and is missing some. Recorded for this sample: tens of thousands of clones. Sequencing was performed on PBMCs. These receptors were taken from a woman aged 30 to 39 in good health and CMV-seropositive.

The chain has TRBV18 and TRBJ2-5, with 7 bases aligning to TRBD1. The V and J ends lost 0 bases and 5 bases, in that order; junction bases with no gene match: 9. From germline, CDR1 is KGHSH and CDR2 LQKENI. This CDR3 is 16 amino acids long. This chain's CDR3 is CASSPPDRRHFETQYF. The DNA of the CDR3 is TGTGCCAGCTCACCACCGGACAGGAGGCATTTCGAGACCCAGTACTTC.

This sequence joins TRBV6-5 and TRBJ2-5; D is possibly TRBD2 (6 bases). The germline CDR1 and CDR2 sequences are MNHEY and SVGAGI. The V end lost 2 bases, the J end lost 0 bases, and 7 bases lay between the germline ends. The CDR3 spans 14 residues. The CDR3 sequence: CASSYGGYQETQYF. In DNA, the CDR3 is TGTGCCAGCAGTTACGGGGGGTACCAAGAGACCCAGTACTTC.

This chain connects TRBV2 to TRBJ1-2; 7 bases are a match to TRBD1. Germline lookup yields CDR1 SNHLY and CDR2 FYNNEI. After removal of 3 bases from V and 5 bases from J, the junction contained 6 bases not matched to a gene. The CDR3 spans 14 residues. Here the CDR3 reads CASSERGTVYGYTF. The CDR3 DNA follows: TGTGCCAGCAGTGAGAGGGGGACAGTTTATGGCTACACCTTC.

The J gene is TRBJ2-1, the V gene TRBV6-5; TRBD1 matches at 8 bases. Germline-derived CDR1 and CDR2 are MNHEY and SVGAGI. This CDR3 has 12 amino acids. V lost 4 bases, J lost 10 bases, and 3 bases stayed unmatched. Written as DNA, the CDR3 is TGTGCCAGCAGTTCTACAGGGGGGGAGCAGTTCTTC. Translation gives CASSSTGGEQFF.

The V call is TRBV5-4, the J call TRBJ1-3; TRBD1 aligns across 7 bases. The CDR3 has 17 residues. V dropped 3 bases and J dropped 0; count of bases not matched to a gene: 9. Germline CDR1 is SGHNT and CDR2 is YYREEE (reference sequence). CDR3 DNA sequence: TGTGCCAGCAGCTCCTTGACAGGGTCCAACTCTGGAAACACCATATATTTT. This encodes CASSSLTGSNSGNTIYF.

The gene calls are TRBV18 and TRBJ1-2; a weak D match, TRBD1 (6 bases). V was trimmed by 6 bases and J by 3 bases, leaving 14 bases between them. The CDR3 covers 14 residues. The V gene's germline CDR1 is KGHSH and CDR2 LQKENI. CDR3 in DNA: TGTGCCAGCTCCCCGGGGGGGGCCCACTATGGCTACACCTTC. This encodes CASSPGGAHYGYTF.

The rearrangement uses TRBV5-6 and TRBJ1-4; D perhaps matches TRBD1 (5 bases). The CDR3 contains 16 residues. Germline loops: CDR1 SGHDT, CDR2 YYEEEE. With 3 bases removed from V and 2 bases from J, the gap between germline ends came to 14 bases. CDR3 sequence reads: CASSWGTGPTNEKLFF. For the CDR3, the DNA is TGTGCCAGCAGCTGGGGCACCGGGCCGACTAATGAAAAACTGTTTTTT.

The chain is built from TRBV5-8 and TRBJ2-7; 8 bases agree with TRBD2. V was pared by 0 bases and J by 6 bases, with 5 bases of the junction left unmatched. The length of the CDR3 is 14 residues. CDR1 is SGHTS and CDR2 is YDEGEE in the germline V gene. The CDR3 region is CASSLASGGREQYF. CDR3 nucleotide sequence: TGTGCCAGCAGCTTGGCTTCGGGAGGGCGCGAGCAGTACTTC.

In regard to this clone: Within the sample, other DNA sequences also encode this same CDR3. The CDR3 reads CAWSRQAYNSPLHF. The CDR3 nucleotides read TGTGCCTGGAGTCGGCAGGCGTATAATTCACCCCTCCACTTT. The V gene is TRBV30, the J gene TRBJ1-6; D remains ambiguous. The V and J ends lost 2 bases and 4 bases respectively, with 9 bases between them. The germline V gene encodes CDR1 GTSNPN and CDR2 SVGIG (reference sequence). The CDR3 runs 14 residues.

The chain uses TRBV18 and TRBJ1-2; the match to TRBD1 covers 7 bases. CDR1 is KGHSH, CDR2 LQKENI, per germline. The CDR3 covers 14 residues. The junction had 5 bases not matched to a gene; V was cut back by 3 bases and J by 4 bases. CDR3 bases: TGTGCCAGCTCACCGTGGGACAGCACCTATGGCTACACCTTC. Translated, it gives CASSPWDSTYGYTF. Combining the CDR3 with reference TRBV18 and TRBJ1-2 gives the whole variable domain NAGVMQNPRHLVRRRGQEARLRCSPMKGHSHVYWYRQLPEEGLKFMVYLQKENIIDESGMPKERFSAEFPKEGPSILRIQQVVRGDSAAYFCASSPWDSTYGYTFGSGTRLTVV.

CDR3 nucleotides: TGCGCCAGCAGTCCGGGACTAGCGGATTCCTACGAGCAGTACTTC. Translation gives CASSPGLADSYEQYF. This chain joins TRBV10-1 and TRBJ2-7; 11 bases are a match to TRBD2. CDR3 length: 15 amino acids. Unmatched junction bases numbered 4, after V lost 5 bases and J lost 1 base. Per germline, CDR1 WNHNN and CDR2 SYGVQD (reference sequence).

This chain joins TRBV11-3 and TRBJ1-1, with TRBD1 matching over 11 bases. CDR3 length: 17 residues. V trimming: 5 bases; J trimming: 2 bases; junction bases outside the gene matches: 10. CDR1 is SGHNT and CDR2 is YENEEA in the germline V gene. The CDR3 spells CASSAGTGGSRNTEAFF. The CDR3 DNA sequence: TGTGCCAGCAGCGCTGGGACAGGGGGTTCCCGAAACACTGAAGCTTTCTTT. Together with reference TRBV11-3 and TRBJ1-1, the CDR3 gives the full variable domain: EAGVVQSPRYKIIEKKQPVAFWCNPISGHNTLYWYLQNLGQGPELLIRYENEEAVDDSQLPKDRFSAERLKGVDSTLKIQPAELGDSAVYLCASSAGTGGSRNTEAFFGQGTRLTVV.

The genes are TRBV5-1 and TRBJ2-5; 7 bases fit TRBD2. The CDR3 spans 16 residues. The ends lost 0 bases at V and 4 bases at J; junction bases unmatched: 9. CDR1 and CDR2 (germline): SGHRS, YFSETQ. Here the CDR3 reads CASSLATGSGIETQYF. Here the CDR3 DNA reads TGCGCCAGCAGCTTGGCCACGGGGAGCGGGATAGAGACCCAGTACTTC.

This chain links TRBV6-5 with TRBJ1-2; TRBD1 aligns across 8 bases. The CDR3 is 15 amino acids. Trimming removed 5 bases from V and 6 bases from J; junction bases left unmatched: 11. Germline V gives CDR1 MNHEY, CDR2 SVGAGI. The CDR3, as DNA: TGTGCCAGCAGTGGAGGACAGGGCATGAGTCATGGCTACACCTTC. It specifies CASSGGQGMSHGYTF.

The J gene is TRBJ2-5, the V gene TRBV5-4, with D unclear. CDR3 length equals 13 residues. CDR1 is SGHNT, CDR2 YYREEE, per germline (reference sequence). Trimming left V 2 bases short and J 2 bases short, with 7 bases between. CDR3 sequence: CASSFGRQETQYF. CDR3 nucleotides: TGTGCCAGCAGCTTCGGCAGGCAAGAGACCCAGTACTTC.

V usage is TRBV6-6 and J usage is TRBJ1-6, with D maybe TRBD1 (6 bases). V lost 5 bases and J 7 bases, leaving 9 bases between the germline ends. The length of the CDR3 is 13 residues. Germline values: CDR1 MNHNY, CDR2 SVGAGI (reference sequence). CDR3: CASSTGNNSPLHF. DNA of the CDR3: TGTGCCAGCAGTACAGGGAACAATTCACCCCTCCACTTT.

V is TRBV7-9 and J is TRBJ1-1, with D unclear. V was shortened by 0 bases and J by 1 base, with 6 bases between the two germline ends. The CDR3 consists of 14 residues. Germline V gene sequence: CDR1 SEHNR, CDR2 FQNEAQ (reference sequence). CDR3 coding DNA: TGTGCCAGCAGCTTAGCATACGGGAACACTGAAGCTTTCTTT. Residues: CASSLAYGNTEAFF.

This chain joins TRBV30 and TRBJ1-2, with D perhaps TRBD1 (5 bases). V was shortened by 2 bases and J by 8 bases, with 15 bases between the two germline ends. The germline CDR1 and CDR2 sequences are GTSNPN and SVGIG (reference sequence). The CDR3 spans 13 residues. The CDR3 here is CAWSRGVVDGYTF. The CDR3 coding sequence is TGTGCCTGGAGTCGGGGGGTAGTAGACGGCTACACCTTC.

This chain links TRBV5-6 with TRBJ2-7; TRBD2 might be the D (7 bases). Deletions cut 3 bases from V and 2 bases from J, with 9 bases between. CDR1 is SGHDT and CDR2 is YYEEEE in the germline V gene. The CDR3 has 13 amino acids. The CDR3 coding sequence is TGTGCCAGCAGCTCGGGGGGCCCCTACGAGCAGTACTTC. This encodes CASSSGGPYEQYF.

The rearrangement uses TRBV12-5 and TRBJ2-5, with 8 bases lining up with TRBD2. Germline CDR1 is LGHNT and CDR2 is FRNRAP. J gave up 5 bases and V 7 bases, and 3 bases lay outside the gene matches. The CDR3 contains 12 residues. The CDR3 loop reads CASARGAETQYF. In DNA form, the CDR3 reads TGTGCTAGTGCGCGGGGGGCGGAGACCCAGTACTTC.

The chain has TRBV10-3 and TRBJ1-2; a weak D match, TRBD1 (6 bases). Looked up from germline, CDR1 is ENHRY and CDR2 is SYGVKD. There are 14 residues in the CDR3. The V end lost 2 bases, the J end lost 7 bases, and 14 bases lay between the germline ends. The CDR3 sequence is CAISETGLKGGYTF. As DNA, the CDR3 is TGTGCCATCAGTGAGACAGGGTTGAAAGGTGGCTACACCTTC.

The chain recombines TRBV29-1 with TRBJ2-1; 7 nucleotides match TRBD1. CDR3 length: 13 amino acids. Germline CDR1 SQVTM, CDR2 ANQGSEA. The J segment lost 0 bases and the V segment lost 7 bases, leaving 3 bases of the junction unmatched. The CDR3 region has the DNA TGCAGCGCGGGACAGAGCTCCTACAATGAGCAGTTCTTC. Translation gives CSAGQSSYNEQFF.

The chain has TRBV5-1 and TRBJ1-2; D call uncertain. In germline, CDR1 is SGHRS, CDR2 YFSETQ. Trimming removed 5 bases at V and 6 bases at J, with 20 bases between. The CDR3 contains 15 residues. CDR3: CASRSGRAGLNGYTF. The CDR3 region has the DNA TGCGCCAGCAGGAGTGGGAGGGCTGGGCTAAATGGCTACACCTTC.